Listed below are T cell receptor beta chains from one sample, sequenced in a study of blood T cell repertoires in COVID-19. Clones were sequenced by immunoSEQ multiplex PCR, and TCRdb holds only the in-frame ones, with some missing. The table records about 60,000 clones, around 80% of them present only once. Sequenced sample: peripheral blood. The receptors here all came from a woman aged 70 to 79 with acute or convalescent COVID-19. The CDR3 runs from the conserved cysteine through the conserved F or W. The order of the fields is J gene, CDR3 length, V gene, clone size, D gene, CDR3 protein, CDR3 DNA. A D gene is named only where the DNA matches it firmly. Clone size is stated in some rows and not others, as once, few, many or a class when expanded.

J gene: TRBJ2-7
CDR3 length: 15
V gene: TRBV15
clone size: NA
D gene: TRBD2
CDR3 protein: CATSRGDSGGYEQYF
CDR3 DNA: TGTGCCACCAGCAGAGGGGATAGCGGGGGCTACGAGCAGTACTTC

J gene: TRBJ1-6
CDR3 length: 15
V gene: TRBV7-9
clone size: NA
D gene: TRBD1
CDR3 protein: CASSLRTGNNSPLHF
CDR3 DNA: TGTGCCAGCAGCTTAAGGACAGGGAATAATTCACCCCTCCACTTT

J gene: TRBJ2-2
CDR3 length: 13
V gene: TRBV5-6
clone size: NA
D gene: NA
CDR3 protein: CASSLTGSGELFF
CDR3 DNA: TGTGCCAGCAGCTTGACAGGGTCCGGGGAGCTGTTTTTT

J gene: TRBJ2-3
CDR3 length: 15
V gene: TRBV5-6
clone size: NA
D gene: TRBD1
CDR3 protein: CASSWPGQGTDTQYF
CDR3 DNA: TGTGCCAGCAGCTGGCCGGGACAGGGTACAGATACGCAGTATTTT

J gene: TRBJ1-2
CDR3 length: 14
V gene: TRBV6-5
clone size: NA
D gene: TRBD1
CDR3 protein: CASSQQGKDYGYTF
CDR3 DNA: TGTGCCAGCAGCCAACAGGGGAAGGACTATGGCTACACCTTC

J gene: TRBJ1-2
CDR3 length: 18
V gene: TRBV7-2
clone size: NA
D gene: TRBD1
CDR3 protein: CASSLGGTGKSVSYGYTF
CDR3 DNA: TGTGCCAGCAGCTTAGGAGGGACAGGGAAGAGTGTGAGCTATGGCTACACCTTC

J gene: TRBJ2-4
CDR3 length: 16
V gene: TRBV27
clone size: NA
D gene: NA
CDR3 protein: CASSRDSPESKNIQYF
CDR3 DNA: TGTGCCAGCAGCCGCGACTCCCCCGAGTCCAAAAACATTCAGTACTTC

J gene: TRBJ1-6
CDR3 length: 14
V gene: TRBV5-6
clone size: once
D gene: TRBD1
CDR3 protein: CASSRTGGDSPLHF
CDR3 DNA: TGTGCCAGCAGCAGGACAGGGGGTGATTCACCCCTCCACTTT

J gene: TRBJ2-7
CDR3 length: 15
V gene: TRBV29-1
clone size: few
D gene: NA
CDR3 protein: CSVQRDPSGRYEQYF
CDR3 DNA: TGCAGCGTGCAAAGGGACCCGTCAGGGAGGTACGAGCAGTACTTC

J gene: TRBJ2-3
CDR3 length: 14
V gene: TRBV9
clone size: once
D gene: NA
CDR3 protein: CASSPSPSVDTQYF
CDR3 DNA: TGTGCCAGCAGCCCCTCCCCCTCCGTAGATACGCAGTATTTT

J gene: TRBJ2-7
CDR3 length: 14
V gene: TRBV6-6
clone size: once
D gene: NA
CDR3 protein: CASSYSAGPYEQYF
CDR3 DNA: TGTGCCAGCAGTTACTCTGCAGGGCCCTACGAGCAGTACTTC

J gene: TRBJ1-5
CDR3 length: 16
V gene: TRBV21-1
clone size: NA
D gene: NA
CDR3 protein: CASRDRSEWGNQPQHF
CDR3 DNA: TGTGCCAGCCGGGACAGGTCCGAATGGGGCAATCAGCCCCAGCATTTT

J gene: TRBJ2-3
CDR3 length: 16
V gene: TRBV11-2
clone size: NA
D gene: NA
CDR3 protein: CASSLAGWIAADTQYF
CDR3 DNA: TGTGCCAGCAGCTTAGCGGGTTGGATAGCCGCAGATACGCAGTATTTT

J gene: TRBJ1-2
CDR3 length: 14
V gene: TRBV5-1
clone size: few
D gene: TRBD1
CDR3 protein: CASSSPDRSYGYTF
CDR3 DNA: TGCGCCAGCAGCTCGCCGGACAGGAGCTATGGCTACACCTTC

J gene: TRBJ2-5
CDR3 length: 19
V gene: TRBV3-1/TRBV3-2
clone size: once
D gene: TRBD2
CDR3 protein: CASSQDWASGGQYQETQYF
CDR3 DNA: TGTGCCAGCAGCCAAGATTGGGCTAGCGGGGGGCAGTACCAAGAGACCCAGTACTTC

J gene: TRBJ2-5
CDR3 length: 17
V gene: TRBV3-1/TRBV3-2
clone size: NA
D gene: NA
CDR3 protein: CASSPALGIEYQETQYF
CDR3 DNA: TGTGCCAGCAGCCCCGCACTAGGGATCGAGTACCAAGAGACCCAGTACTTC

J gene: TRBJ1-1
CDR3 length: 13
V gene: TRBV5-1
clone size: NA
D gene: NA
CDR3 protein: CASSFQLNTEAFF
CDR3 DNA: TGCGCCAGCAGCTTTCAGTTGAACACTGAAGCTTTCTTT

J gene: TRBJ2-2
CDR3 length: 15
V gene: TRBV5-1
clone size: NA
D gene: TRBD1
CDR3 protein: CASTSRTGDTGELFF
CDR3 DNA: TGCGCCAGCACCTCGAGGACAGGGGACACCGGGGAGCTGTTTTTT

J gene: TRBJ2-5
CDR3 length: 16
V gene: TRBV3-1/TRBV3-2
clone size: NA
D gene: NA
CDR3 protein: CASSQDPQGNQETQYF
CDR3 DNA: TGTGCCAGCAGCCAAGATCCCCAGGGCAACCAAGAGACCCAGTACTTC

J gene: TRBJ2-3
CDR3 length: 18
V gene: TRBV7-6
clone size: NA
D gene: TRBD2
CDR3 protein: CASSGEVGGGVFTDTQYF
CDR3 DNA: TGTGCCAGCAGCGGAGAGGTGGGCGGGGGGGTTTTCACAGATACGCAGTATTTT

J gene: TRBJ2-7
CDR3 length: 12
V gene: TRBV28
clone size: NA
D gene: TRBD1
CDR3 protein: CASGTGSSEQYF
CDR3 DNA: TGTGCCAGCGGGACAGGGTCCAGCGAGCAGTACTTC

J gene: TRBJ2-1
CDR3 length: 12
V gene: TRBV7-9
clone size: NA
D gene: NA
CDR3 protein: CASSPGVHEQFF
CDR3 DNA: TGTGCCAGCAGCCCAGGGGTCCATGAGCAGTTCTTC

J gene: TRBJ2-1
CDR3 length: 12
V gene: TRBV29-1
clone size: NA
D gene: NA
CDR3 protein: CSAKGGGTEQFF
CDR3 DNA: TGCAGCGCTAAGGGGGGGGGCACTGAGCAGTTCTTC

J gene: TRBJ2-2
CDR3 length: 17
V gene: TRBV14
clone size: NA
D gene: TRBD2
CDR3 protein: CASSRLAGAPNTGELFF
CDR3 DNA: TGTGCCAGCAGCCGACTAGCGGGGGCCCCGAACACCGGGGAGCTGTTTTTT

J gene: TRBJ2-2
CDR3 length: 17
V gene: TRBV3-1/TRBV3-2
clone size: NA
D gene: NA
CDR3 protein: CASSQPNRATNTGELFF
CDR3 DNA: TGTGCCAGCAGCCAACCAAACAGAGCCACGAACACCGGGGAGCTGTTTTTT

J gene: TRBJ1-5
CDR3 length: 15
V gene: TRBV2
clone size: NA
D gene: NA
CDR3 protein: CASRYRTGGDQPQHF
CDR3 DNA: TGTGCCAGCAGGTACCGGACTGGAGGTGATCAGCCCCAGCATTTT

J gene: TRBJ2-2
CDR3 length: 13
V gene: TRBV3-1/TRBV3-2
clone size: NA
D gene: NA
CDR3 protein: CASSPRGTGELFF
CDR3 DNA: TGTGCCAGCAGCCCCCGAGGCACCGGGGAGCTGTTTTTT